This is a list of T cell receptor beta chains from one sample in a study of blood T cell repertoires in COVID-19. Sequenced by immunoSEQ multiplex PCR; TCRdb stores in-frame clones only, minus some. Counted here are roughly 140,000 clones, roughly nine tenths occurring once; the ten biggest clones make up about 2.5%. Sequences were obtained from peripheral blood. These receptors were collected from a woman in her 70s with acute or convalescent COVID-19. The CDR3 runs from the conserved cysteine through the conserved F or W. A D gene is named only where the DNA matches it firmly. Size values are once, few and many counts, or a class for expanded clones, and some rows have none.

. | TRBJ1-4 | . | TRBV6-2/TRBV6-3 | TGTGCCAGCAGTTACCGGGGGGCCACTAATGAAAAACTGTTTTTT | CASSYRGATNEKLFF
. | TRBJ2-3 | few | TRBV10-1 | TGCGCCAGCAGTTTAGGGGGACCTAGCACAGATACGCAGTATTTT | CASSLGGPSTDTQYF
. | TRBJ2-3 | . | TRBV7-2 | TGTGCCAGCAGCGAGGACTTCTACACAGATACGCAGTATTTT | CASSEDFYTDTQYF
. | TRBJ1-2 | once | TRBV5-1 | TGCGCCAGCAGCCCCGGGACTGGGGTTTATGGCTACACCTTC | CASSPGTGVYGYTF
. | TRBJ2-3 | . | TRBV6-2/TRBV6-3 | TGTGCCAGCAGTTACGTCTCAGTTAATACGCAGTATTTT | CASSYVSVNTQYF
. | TRBJ1-3 | . | TRBV11-2 | TGTGCCAGCATTCCTACCCCCGCACCCAACCGAAACACCATATATTTT | CASIPTPAPNRNTIYF
TRBD1 | TRBJ2-1 | . | TRBV6-1 | TGTGCCAGCAGTGAAGAGGGGGCCTCACTCTACAATGAGCAGTTCTTC | CASSEEGASLYNEQFF
. | TRBJ2-5 | . | TRBV7-9 | TGTGCCAGCAGCCCTCGGACTGGGTGGGAGACCCAGTACTTC | CASSPRTGWETQYF
TRBD2 | TRBJ2-1 | . | TRBV5-1 | TGCGCCAGCAGCTTGGGTGTAGCGGGGGGCCCTTACAATGAGCAGTTCTTC | CASSLGVAGGPYNEQFF
. | TRBJ1-6 | . | TRBV6-5 | TGTGCCAGCAGCGCCCAGGGGACCAATAATTCACCCCTCCACTTT | CASSAQGTNNSPLHF
. | TRBJ1-6 | once | TRBV7-9 | TGTGCCAGCAGCGATCACAGGGTCCCCAATTCACCCCTCCACTTT | CASSDHRVPNSPLHF
. | TRBJ2-7 | . | TRBV7-2 | TGTGCCAGCAGCTTGGGGCAGCTTCCCTACGAGCAGTACTTC | CASSLGQLPYEQYF
. | TRBJ2-7 | . | TRBV27 | TGTGCCAGCAGTTATAAGGCCCTGACTTATTACGAGCAGTACTTC | CASSYKALTYYEQYF
. | TRBJ1-6 | . | TRBV6-1 | TGTGCCAGCAGTGATATGGCCAGGGGTTCCTATAATTCACCCCTCCACTTT | CASSDMARGSYNSPLHF
. | TRBJ1-6 | . | TRBV20-1 | TGCAGTGCTAGTAGACAGGAGCCCTCCTATAATTCACCCCTCCACTTT | CSASRQEPSYNSPLHF
TRBD2 | TRBJ2-3 | . | TRBV5-1 | TGCGCCAGCAGCTATAGCGGGAGAAGCACAGATACGCAGTATTTT | CASSYSGRSTDTQYF
. | TRBJ1-2 | . | TRBV18 | TGTGCCAGCTCACCACCGAATCCGGGGGTGGTTTATGGCTACACCTTC | CASSPPNPGVVYGYTF
TRBD1 | TRBJ2-2 | . | TRBV10-3 | TGTGCCATCAGTGAGACAGGGGTGAACACCGGGGAGCTGTTTTTT | CAISETGVNTGELFF
. | TRBJ1-2 | . | TRBV3-1/TRBV3-2 | TGTGCCAGCAGCCTGACAGGCACTAACTATGGCTACACCTTC | CASSLTGTNYGYTF
. | TRBJ2-1 | . | TRBV5-6 | TGTGCCAGCAGCCTCCCCGGGACTTCGGGATCCTACAATGAGCAGTTCTTC | CASSLPGTSGSYNEQFF
TRBD2 | TRBJ2-2 | . | TRBV3-1/TRBV3-2 | TGTGCCAGCAGCCAAGATTGGCGGGGGAGAAATTTCGGGGAGCTGTTTTTT | CASSQDWRGRNFGELFF
. | TRBJ2-5 | . | TRBV3-1/TRBV3-2 | TGTGCCAGCAGCCCCGGGCGGGTGACCCAGTACTTC | CASSPGRVTQYF
TRBD2 | TRBJ2-4 | . | TRBV28 | TGTGCCAGCAGTTCAAGCGGGGGGGCCGGTAGCATTCAGTACTTC | CASSSSGGAGSIQYF
. | TRBJ2-5 | . | TRBV14 | TGTGCCAGCAGCCACCTCCAAGAGACCCAGTACTTC | CASSHLQETQYF
. | TRBJ1-5 | . | TRBV28 | TGTGCCAGCAGCCCTCCGGACTCGTCGGGTCAGCCCCAGCATTTT | CASSPPDSSGQPQHF
TRBD2 | TRBJ2-1 | . | TRBV10-3 | TGTGCCACCCTTAGCGGGGGGAAATACAATGAGCAGTTCTTC | CATLSGGKYNEQFF
TRBD1 | TRBJ1-2 | . | TRBV5-4 | TGTGCCAGCAGACGCAGCGGACAGGGTTATGGCTACACCTTC | CASRRSGQGYGYTF
TRBD1 | TRBJ1-1 | . | TRBV30 | TGTGCCTGGGGGTTTTCCCGACCAACAGGGGCAAACACTGAAGCTTTCTTT | CAWGFSRPTGANTEAFF
. | TRBJ2-1 | . | TRBV6-1 | TGTGCCAGCAGTGAGGAGGGGGCTGTCTACAATGAGCAGTTCTTC | CASSEEGAVYNEQFF
. | TRBJ1-6 | once | TRBV7-9 | TGTGCCAGCAGCCCCGGTGGTAATTCACCCCTCCACTTT | CASSPGGNSPLHF
. | TRBJ2-5 | . | TRBV5-5 | TGTGCCAGCAGCGTTGGCGGGAACCAAGAGACCCAGTACTTC | CASSVGGNQETQYF
. | TRBJ2-6 | . | TRBV5-8 | TGTGCCAGCAGCACGCGGTCAGGGTACGGGGCCAACGTCCTGACTTTC | CASSTRSGYGANVLTF
. | TRBJ2-7 | . | TRBV15 | TGTGCCACCAGCAGAGATATTGGGGGCCACGAGCAGTACTTC | CATSRDIGGHEQYF
. | TRBJ1-6 | few | TRBV11-2 | TGTGCCAGCAGCTTAGGGGGCTTCTCGGGTTCACCCCTCCACTTT | CASSLGGFSGSPLHF
. | TRBJ2-5 | . | TRBV7-6 | TGTGCCAGCAGCTCCCGTCAGGGGCAGACCCAGTACTTC | CASSSRQGQTQYF
. | TRBJ1-5 | . | TRBV28 | TGTGCCAGCAGTTTAGGGGGAGGAAATCAGCCCCAGCATTTT | CASSLGGGNQPQHF